The next 14 T cell receptor beta chains were all read from a single sample in a study of a mutant IDH1 vaccine in newly diagnosed glioma. TCRdb keeps only in-frame clones here, not all; method: immunoSEQ multiplex PCR. This sample carries around 53,000 clones, roughly nine tenths of them seen once, and the ten largest clones take over 2%. Time point noted: week 11, during vaccination. Doses comprised 300 ug of mutant IDH1 20-mer peptide each, plus topical imiquimod. Their antigen targets remain unknown. The input for sequencing was PBMCs, taken from a glioma patient whose treatment included an IDH1 peptide vaccine. All receptors derive from a man aged 45-60 years with glioma.

V usage is TRBV5-1 and J usage is TRBJ1-5; unclear D gene. CDR3 length: 16 residues. Trimming took 2 bases from V and 5 from J, leaving 17 bases between them. From germline, CDR1 is SGHRS and CDR2 YFSETQ. In DNA, the CDR3 is TGCGCCAGCAGCTTCGGTCCAAGGGTAGGCGATCAGCCCCAGCATTTT. Translation gives CASSFGPRVGDQPQHF.

This clone was counted a few times. This chain uses TRBV7-2 with TRBJ1-2; 7 bases line up with TRBD1. This CDR3 is built from 14 residues. V dropped 8 bases and J dropped 3; count of bases not matched to a gene: 9. Looked up from germline, CDR1 is SGHTA and CDR2 is FQGNSA. CDR3 amino acids: CASRPRGEDYGYTF. CDR3 DNA: TGTGCCAGCCGTCCCAGGGGGGAGGACTATGGCTACACCTTC.

This chain connects TRBV5-1 to TRBJ1-2, with no clear D. V was trimmed by 6 bases and J by 1 base, leaving 13 bases between them. The germline V gene encodes CDR1 SGHRS and CDR2 YFSETQ. The CDR3 totals 14 residues. CDR3 in amino acids: CASTADDLNYGYTF. Written as DNA, the CDR3 is TGCGCCAGCACTGCCGACGATCTTAACTATGGCTACACCTTC.

The chain employs TRBV18 and TRBJ1-1, with D possibly matching TRBD1 (5 bases). The V and J ends lost 3 bases and 5 bases respectively, with 13 bases between them. The germline V gene has CDR1 KGHSH and CDR2 LQKENI. The CDR3 runs 14 residues. The CDR3 reads CASSPRGPTTEAFF. The CDR3 DNA follows: TGTGCCAGCTCACCTAGGGGACCAACTACTGAAGCTTTCTTT.

The chain uses TRBV4-1 and TRBJ1-1, with a weak D call TRBD1 (5 bases). Trimming pared 4 bases from V and 1 base from J, leaving 10 bases between. Per germline, CDR1 MGHRA and CDR2 YSYEKL. CDR3 length equals 14 residues. The CDR3 region is CASSPWGENTEAFF. Written as DNA, the CDR3 is TGCGCCAGCAGCCCTTGGGGGGAGAACACTGAAGCTTTCTTT.

This clone was recorded once. The chain joins TRBV5-1 to TRBJ1-2; D gene unclear. The CDR3 sequence is 14 residues long. V lost 0 bases and J lost 7, with 13 bases in between. Germline V gives CDR1 SGHRS, CDR2 YFSETQ. As DNA, the CDR3 is TGCGCCAGCAGCTTGGCCGAACAGTCGCGTGGCTACACCTTC. This sequence encodes CASSLAEQSRGYTF. Supplemented by reference TRBV5-1 and TRBJ1-2, the full variable domain reads KAGVTQTPRYLIKTRGQQVTLSCSPISGHRSVSWYQQTPGQGLQFLFEYFSETQRNKGNFPGRFSGRQFSNSRSEMNVSTLELGDSALYLCASSLAEQSRGYTFGSGTRLTVV.

V usage is TRBV5-5 and J usage is TRBJ1-4, with 8 bases matching TRBD1. Germline CDR1 reads SGHKS; CDR2 reads YYEKEE (reference sequence). J was trimmed by 3 bases and V by 2 bases; bases with no gene match: 3. This CDR3 comprises 15 residues. For the CDR3, the DNA is TGTGCCAGCAGCTTCCTGGACAGGGCTAATGAAAAACTGTTTTTT. The encoded protein is CASSFLDRANEKLFF.

V and J are TRBV18 and TRBJ1-4; a weak D match, TRBD1 (6 bases). This CDR3 has 14 amino acids. V was pared by 1 base and J by 8 bases, with 11 bases between. Germline V gives CDR1 KGHSH, CDR2 LQKENI. In DNA form, the CDR3 reads TGTGCCAGCTCACCACGGCAGGGGAGAGAAAAACTGTTTTTT. The encoded protein is CASSPRQGREKLFF.

This chain links TRBV5-1 with TRBJ2-5; possibly TRBD2 for D (5 bases). Per germline, CDR1 SGHRS and CDR2 YFSETQ. This CDR3 region has 15 residues. V was clipped by 0 bases and J by 2 bases, with 11 bases between them. CDR3 coding DNA: TGCGCCAGCAGCTTGGCATGGCGGACTCAAGAGACCCAGTACTTC. It encodes CASSLAWRTQETQYF.

This clone was found a few times. The chain couples TRBV7-3 to TRBJ2-7, with 9 bases identical to TRBD1. Germline V lookup: CDR1 SGHTA, CDR2 FQGTGA. The CDR3 is made up of 16 amino acids. Unmatched junction bases numbered 10, after V lost 7 bases and J lost 0 bases. CDR3 protein: CASTREGTGTSYEQYF. Written as DNA, the CDR3 is TGTGCCAGCACCAGGGAGGGGACAGGGACCTCCTACGAGCAGTACTTC.

The rearrangement links TRBV28 to TRBJ1-4; D might be TRBD1 (6 bases). V was shortened by 3 bases and J by 3 bases, with 11 bases between the two germline ends. The V gene's germline CDR1 is MDHEN and CDR2 SYDVKM. This CDR3 region has 15 residues. The CDR3 DNA is TGTGCCAGCAGTTTGGGGGGGCCGGCTAATGAAAAACTGTTTTTT. Translated: CASSLGGPANEKLFF.

This chain joins TRBV4-3 and TRBJ1-5, with a possible D match to TRBD1 (5 bases). This CDR3 has 18 residues. Trimming took 1 base from V and 1 from J, leaving 17 bases between them. CDR1 LGHNA and CDR2 YSLEER come from the germline V gene. The chain's CDR3 is CASSQVMGGVNSNQPQHF. DNA of the CDR3: TGCGCCAGCAGCCAAGTAATGGGAGGGGTGAACAGCAATCAGCCCCAGCATTTT.

V gene TRBV28 combines with J gene TRBJ2-7; perhaps TRBD1 as D (5 bases). Germline V gene lookup returns CDR1 MDHEN and CDR2 SYDVKM. CDR3 length equals 13 residues. V dropped 5 bases and J dropped 2 bases, with 10 bases sitting between them. DNA of the CDR3: TGTGCCAGCAGTCAGGGTCCCCCCTACGAGCAGTACTTC. It encodes CASSQGPPYEQYF.

The genes are TRBV4-3 and TRBJ2-7, with 8 bases matching TRBD1. This CDR3 comprises 13 residues. The V and J ends lost 4 bases and 2 bases, in that order; junction bases with no gene match: 1. The V gene's germline CDR1 is LGHNA and CDR2 YSLEER. The DNA for the CDR3 is TGCGCCAGCAGCCTGGACAGGGCCTACGAGCAGTACTTC. Amino acids: CASSLDRAYEQYF.